What follows are 9 T cell receptor beta chains derived from one specimen sequenced in a study of blood T cell repertoires in COVID-19. Data came from immunoSEQ multiplex PCR; TCRdb stores just in-frame clones and leaves some out. The sample has about 270,000 clones, approximately 88% seen once. Sequencing input: peripheral blood. The receptor set was obtained from a man in his fifties with acute or convalescent COVID-19.

This clone was seen only a few times. V is TRBV30 and J is TRBJ2-7, with 8 bases aligning to TRBD2. The CDR3 spans 15 residues. Trimming at V came to 5 bases and at J to 5 bases, leaving 14 bases not matched to a gene. CDR1 and CDR2 from the germline V gene are GTSNPN and SVGIG (reference sequence). CDR3 sequence (DNA): TGTGCCTGGGCAGGTCTAGCGGGCCGTTTTAACGAGCAGTACTTC. This codes for CAWAGLAGRFNEQYF.

This chain connects TRBV7-6 to TRBJ1-3; TRBD1 agrees at 7 bases. The CDR3 loop spans 17 amino acids. The J segment lost 2 bases and the V segment lost 0 bases, leaving 7 bases of the junction unmatched. Germline CDR1 reads SGHVS; CDR2 reads FNYEAQ. The chain's CDR3 is CASSLAGQGGPGNTIYF. Written as DNA, the CDR3 is TGTGCCAGCAGCTTAGCGGGGCAGGGGGGCCCTGGAAACACCATATATTTT.

The chain has TRBV5-1 and TRBJ2-7; 12 bases fit TRBD2. The CDR3 sequence is 16 residues long. V was pared by 4 bases and J by 6 bases, with 11 bases of the junction left unmatched. Germline CDR1 reads SGHRS; CDR2 reads YFSETQ. CDR3: CASSSFLLAGGAEQYF. The DNA for the CDR3 is TGCGCCAGCAGCAGCTTTCTCCTAGCGGGGGGGGCCGAGCAGTACTTC.

This clone was seen only once. The gene calls are TRBV10-3 and TRBJ2-7; D is unresolved. Trimming removed 4 bases at V and 6 bases at J, with 10 bases between. Germline V gene lookup returns CDR1 ENHRY and CDR2 SYGVKD. The CDR3 has 12 residues. Here the CDR3 reads CAISGPTVEQYF. DNA of the CDR3: TGTGCCATCAGTGGTCCTACGGTCGAGCAGTACTTC.

The chain combines TRBV6-6 with TRBJ2-6, with 16 bases aligning to TRBD2. This CDR3 has 19 residues. Germline CDR1 MNHNY, CDR2 SVGAGI (reference sequence). V was pared by 5 bases and J by 2 bases, with 6 bases of the junction left unmatched. The CDR3 nucleotides are TGTGCCAGCAGTCCCGCCGGGACTAGCGGGGGGGCTGGGGCCAACGTCCTGACTTTC. Its translation is CASSPAGTSGGAGANVLTF.

The CDR3 loop is CASSQDAGDEQYF. The CDR3 DNA reads TGTGCCAGCAGCCAAGATGCAGGCGACGAGCAGTACTTC. The V gene is TRBV4-2, the J gene TRBJ2-7, with no clear D. CDR3 length: 13 amino acids. V was pared by 0 bases and J by 5 bases, with 8 bases between. CDR1 and CDR2 (germline): LGHNA, YNFKEQ.

The chain uses TRBV7-2 and TRBJ2-2; 7 bases line up with TRBD2. The CDR3 has 17 residues. Trimming cost V 4 bases and J 4 bases; bases outside gene matches: 12. Germline values: CDR1 SGHTA, CDR2 FQGNSA. This CDR3 is CASSSWEGRALTGELFF. CDR3 bases: TGTGCCAGCAGCTCGTGGGAGGGGAGGGCTCTCACCGGGGAGCTGTTTTTT.

This sequence joins TRBV30 and TRBJ2-7; no reliable D call. V was clipped by 3 bases and J by 4 bases, with 7 bases between them. Germline CDR1 reads GTSNPN; CDR2 reads SVGIG (reference sequence). The CDR3 extends over 11 amino acids. CDR3 protein: CAWSDIYEQYF. The DNA of the CDR3 is TGTGCCTGGAGCGACATTTACGAGCAGTACTTC.

The chain uses TRBV19 and TRBJ1-5, with 7 bases that match TRBD1. Unmatched junction bases numbered 12, after V lost 1 base and J lost 9 bases. Germline V lookup: CDR1 LNHDA, CDR2 SQIVND (reference sequence). The CDR3 runs 16 residues. The CDR3 bases are TGTGCCAGTAGTATAGCCAAACAGGGGCGCTTGAGGCCCCAGCATTTT. It encodes CASSIAKQGRLRPQHF.